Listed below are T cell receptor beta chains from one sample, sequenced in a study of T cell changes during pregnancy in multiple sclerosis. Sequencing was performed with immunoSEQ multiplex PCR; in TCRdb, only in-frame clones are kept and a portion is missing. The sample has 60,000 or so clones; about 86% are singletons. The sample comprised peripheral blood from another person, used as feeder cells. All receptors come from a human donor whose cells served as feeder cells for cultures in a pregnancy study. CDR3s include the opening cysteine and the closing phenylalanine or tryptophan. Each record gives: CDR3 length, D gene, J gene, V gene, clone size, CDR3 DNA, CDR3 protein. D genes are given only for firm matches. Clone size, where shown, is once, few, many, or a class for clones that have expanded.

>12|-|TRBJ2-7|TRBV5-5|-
TGTGCCAGCAGCTTGCGGGGGATCGAGCAGTACTTC
CASSLRGIEQYF
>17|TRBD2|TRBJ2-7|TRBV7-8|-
TGTGCCAGCAGCGATAGCGGGGGCGGACTGAGCTCCTACGAGCAGTACTTC
CASSDSGGGLSSYEQYF
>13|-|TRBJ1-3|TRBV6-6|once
TGTGCCAGCAGTATGGGTGGGGGAAACACCATATATTTT
CASSMGGGNTIYF
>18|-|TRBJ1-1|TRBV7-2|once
TGTGCCAGCAGCTTAGGGTTCCCCAATACAGGAAAGAACACTGAAGCTTTCTTT
CASSLGFPNTGKNTEAFF
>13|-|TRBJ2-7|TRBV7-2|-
TGTGCCAGCAGCTGGGGAGGGGGGCGCGAGCAGTACTTC
CASSWGGGREQYF
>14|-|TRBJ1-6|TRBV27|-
TGTGCCAGCAGTTTAATGGGGCTAAATTCACCCCTCCACTTT
CASSLMGLNSPLHF
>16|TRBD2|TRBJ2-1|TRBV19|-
TGTGCCAGTAGTATCTTACTAGCGGGGGAGTACAATGAGCAGTTCTTC
CASSILLAGEYNEQFF
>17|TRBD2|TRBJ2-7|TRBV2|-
TGTGCCAGCAGTGACCCCCGTCGTGCTAGCGGTGCAGGAGAGCAGTACTTC
CASSDPRRASGAGEQYF
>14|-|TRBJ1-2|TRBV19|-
TGTGCCACCACGACAGGTGGGACTAACTATGGCTACACCTTC
CATTTGGTNYGYTF
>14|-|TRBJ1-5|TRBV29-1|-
TGCAGCGTTCAAACACAGGGAAGTAATCAGCCCCAGCATTTT
CSVQTQGSNQPQHF
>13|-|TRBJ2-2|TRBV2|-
TGTGCCAGCGCACAGGGACTGGGCGGGGAGCTGTTTTTT
CASAQGLGGELFF
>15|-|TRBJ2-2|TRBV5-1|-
TGCGCCAGCAGCTTGAAGCCAGCAAACACCGGGGAGCTGTTTTTT
CASSLKPANTGELFF
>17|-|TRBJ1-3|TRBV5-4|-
TGTGCCAGCAGCTTATTTGGGCAGGGGTACTCTGGAAACACCATATATTTT
CASSLFGQGYSGNTIYF
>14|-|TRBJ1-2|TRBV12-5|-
TGTGCTAGTGGTTCCCCCGAAGGTGTTGGTGGCTACACCTTC
CASGSPEGVGGYTF
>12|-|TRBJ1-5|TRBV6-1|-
TGTGCCAGCAACCGGGGCAATCAGCCCCAGCATTTT
CASNRGNQPQHF
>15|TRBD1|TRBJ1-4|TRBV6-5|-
TGTGCCAGCAGGCGATACAGGGGGTCGGGTGAAAAACTGTTTTTT
CASRRYRGSGEKLFF
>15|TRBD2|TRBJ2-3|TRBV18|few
TGTGCCAGCTCACTCGGGACTAGCGCCTTCGATACGCAGTATTTT
CASSLGTSAFDTQYF
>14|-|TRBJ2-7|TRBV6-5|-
TGTGCCAGCAGTCTGGGCGGACCGACCTACGAGCAGTACTTC
CASSLGGPTYEQYF
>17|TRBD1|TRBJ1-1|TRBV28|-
TGTGCCAGCAGTTTAGCCGGAGGGACAGGCCTGAACACTGAAGCTTTCTTT
CASSLAGGTGLNTEAFF
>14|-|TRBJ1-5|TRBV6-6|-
TGTGCCAGCAGTTACGGGACCCGGGGGCAGCCCCAGCATTTT
CASSYGTRGQPQHF
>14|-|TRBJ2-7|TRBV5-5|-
TGTGCCAGCAGCTTGGGGCAGAGCTCCTACGAGCAGTACTTC
CASSLGQSSYEQYF
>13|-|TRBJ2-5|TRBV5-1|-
TGCGCCAGCAGCTTCACTAGCAGGGAGACCCAGTACTTC
CASSFTSRETQYF
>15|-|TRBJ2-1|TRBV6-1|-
TGTGCCAGCAGTGAAGCCGGAAACAAGCCCCATAGGGAGTTCTTC
CASSEAGNKPHREFF
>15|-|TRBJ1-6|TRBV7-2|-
TGTGCCAGTCGCCGGATGGAATCCTATAATTCACCCCTCCACTTT
CASRRMESYNSPLHF
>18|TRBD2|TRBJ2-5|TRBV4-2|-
TGTGCCAGCAGCCAAGAAGGGACTAGCGGGGATTTCCAAGAGACCCAGTACTTC
CASSQEGTSGDFQETQYF
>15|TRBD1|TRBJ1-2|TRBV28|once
TGTGCCAGCAGTTCCCACGGACAGGGGAACTATGGCTACACCTTC
CASSSHGQGNYGYTF
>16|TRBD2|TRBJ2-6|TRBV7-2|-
TGTGCCAGCAGGGGGACTAGCACCTCTGGGGCCAACGTCCTGACTTTC
CASRGTSTSGANVLTF
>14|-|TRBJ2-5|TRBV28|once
TGTGCCAGCAGTTTATATGGGTCCCCGGGGACCCAGTACTTC
CASSLYGSPGTQYF
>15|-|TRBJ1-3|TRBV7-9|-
TGTGCCAGCAGCCCCCCTGGCTACTCTGGAAACACCATATATTTT
CASSPPGYSGNTIYF
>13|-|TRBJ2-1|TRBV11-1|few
TGTGCCAGCAGCTCTGGGACTTTCAATGAGCAGTTCTTC
CASSSGTFNEQFF
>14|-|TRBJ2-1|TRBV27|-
TGTGCCAGCAGTTGGGGGGGGCCTTACAATGAGCAGTTCTTC
CASSWGGPYNEQFF
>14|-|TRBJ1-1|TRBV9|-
TGTGCCAGCAGCGTAGCATACACTAACACTGAAGCTTTCTTT
CASSVAYTNTEAFF
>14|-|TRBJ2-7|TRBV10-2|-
TGCGCCAGCAGTGAGTGGCAGAGCTCCTACGAGCAGTACTTC
CASSEWQSSYEQYF
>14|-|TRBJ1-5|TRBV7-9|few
TGTGCCAGCAGCTTTAGGGGGAGCAATCAGCCCCAGCATTTT
CASSFRGSNQPQHF
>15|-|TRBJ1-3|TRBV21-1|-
TGTGCCAGCAGCAGGGGCAGGCACACTGGAAACACCATATATTTT
CASSRGRHTGNTIYF
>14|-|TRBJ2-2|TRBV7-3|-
TGTGCCAGCAGCCCTGTTTCAACCGCCGGGGAGCTGTTTTTT
CASSPVSTAGELFF
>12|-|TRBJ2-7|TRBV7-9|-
TGTGCCAGCAGCTTCTCCTCCTACGAGCAGTACTTC
CASSFSSYEQYF
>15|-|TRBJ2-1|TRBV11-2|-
TGTGCCAGCAGCTTAGAACGGGCCAGGTACAATGAGCAGTTCTTC
CASSLERARYNEQFF
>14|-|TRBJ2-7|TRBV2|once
TGTGCCAGCAGTGTCTCGGGGAGCTCCTACGAGCAGTACTTC
CASSVSGSSYEQYF
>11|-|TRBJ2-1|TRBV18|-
TGTGCCAGCTCATTTGGCAATGAGCAGTTCTTC
CASSFGNEQFF
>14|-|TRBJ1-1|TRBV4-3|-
TGCGCCAGCAGCCTCCTAGGGGGGGTGACTGAAGCTTTCTTT
CASSLLGGVTEAFF
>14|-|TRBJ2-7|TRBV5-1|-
TGCGCCAGCAGCTTACTGACAGGATCCTACGAGCAGTACTTC
CASSLLTGSYEQYF
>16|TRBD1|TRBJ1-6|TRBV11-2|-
TGTGCCAGCAGCGTCTCAGGGACAGGGGGGAATTCACCCCTCCACTTT
CASSVSGTGGNSPLHF
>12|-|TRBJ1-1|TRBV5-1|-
TGCGCCAGCAGCTTGGATCAGGGTGAAGCTTTCTTT
CASSLDQGEAFF
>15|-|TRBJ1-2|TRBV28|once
TGTGCCAGCAGTTCGCCCAGGGAGGGAAACTATGGCTACACCTTC
CASSSPREGNYGYTF
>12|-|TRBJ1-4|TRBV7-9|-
TGTGCCAGCAGTTTAGGGAGGGAAAAACTGTTTTTT
CASSLGREKLFF
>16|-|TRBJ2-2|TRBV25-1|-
TGTGCCAGCAGTGAAGGCTGGACCAGGGACACCGGGGAGCTGTTTTTT
CASSEGWTRDTGELFF
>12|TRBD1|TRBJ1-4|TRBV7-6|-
TGTGCCAGCAGCGCCGGACAGGCCGTACTGTTTTTT
CASSAGQAVLFF
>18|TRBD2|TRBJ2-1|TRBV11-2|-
TGTGCCAGCAGCTTAAGGCCGCAGACTAGCGGGGGACACAATGAGCAGTTCTTC
CASSLRPQTSGGHNEQFF
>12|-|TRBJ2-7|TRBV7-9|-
TGTGCCAGCACCGCAGGGGTAAGGGAGCAGTACTTC
CASTAGVREQYF
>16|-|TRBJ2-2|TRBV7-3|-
TGTGCCAGCAGCTCTCAGGGGCCCACGAACACCGGGGAGCTGTTTTTT
CASSSQGPTNTGELFF